This T cell receptor (beta chain) was sequenced during a study of T cell responses to AZD1222 COVID-19 vaccine. Notes on the study in general: Regions left unmutated in variants are reportedly the target of nearly half of spike-specific TCRs. There were repertoire samples only from the period after the peak T cell response.

Data came from immunoSEQ multiplex PCR; TCRdb stores just in-frame clones and leaves some out. Among 85,000 to 90,000 clones, about nine tenths were seen once, and the ten largest hold approximately 5%. In its sample, this clone was seen once. The antigen is undetermined. Trimming at V came to 0 bases and at J to 4 bases, leaving 1 base not matched to a gene. CDR1 and CDR2 (germline): SGDLS, YYNGEE. CDR3 length: 14 amino acids. The chain couples TRBV9 to TRBJ2-3, with 8 bases identical to TRBD2. The receptor comes from an adult who received the AZD1222 COVID-19 vaccine. The material sequenced was peripheral blood, taken 28 days after the second AZD1222 dose. The CDR3 region has the DNA TGTGCCAGCAGCGTAGCAGCGGGGGCAGATACGCAGTATTTT. As protein: CASSVAAGADTQYF.